Sequencing of this T cell receptor beta chain was carried out in a study of identical twins. Worth noting for this clonotype: Its matching antigen is unknown.

Germline V lookup: CDR1 SGHAT, CDR2 FQNNGV. V lost 5 bases and J lost 8, with 25 bases in between. This CDR3 contains 17 residues. Study results and caveats: For monozygotic twins, models underestimated out-of-frame TCR alpha sharing.

MiXCR, run by TCRdb on the 5' RACE reads, gives a single entry per CDR3 protein. The sample yields fewer than 550,000 distinct CDR3 sequences, approximately 14% seen once. The sample was also linked to a second study, of yellow fever vaccine responses in identical twins.

Specimen: CD4+ T cells sorted from blood. V gene TRBV11-2 combines with J gene TRBJ2-1; D ambiguous. The sequence was obtained from a woman aged 18-29 years in good health. For the CDR3, the DNA is TGTGCCAGCAGCCCGACTCTAGGATTAAGTGGGAAGGATGAGCAGTTCTTC. Protein sequence: CASSPTLGLSGKDEQFF.